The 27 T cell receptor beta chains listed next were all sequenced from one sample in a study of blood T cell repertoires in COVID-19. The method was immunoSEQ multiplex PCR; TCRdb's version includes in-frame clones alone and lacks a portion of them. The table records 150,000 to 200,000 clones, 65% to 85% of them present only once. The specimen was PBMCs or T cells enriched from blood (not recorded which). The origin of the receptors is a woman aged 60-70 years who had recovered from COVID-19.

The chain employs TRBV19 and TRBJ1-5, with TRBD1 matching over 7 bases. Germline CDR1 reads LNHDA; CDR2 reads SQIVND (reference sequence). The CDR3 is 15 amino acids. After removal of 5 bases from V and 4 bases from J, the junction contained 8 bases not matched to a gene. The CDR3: CASSSWTGGNQPQHF. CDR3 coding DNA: TGTGCCAGTAGTTCATGGACAGGAGGGAATCAGCCCCAGCATTTT.

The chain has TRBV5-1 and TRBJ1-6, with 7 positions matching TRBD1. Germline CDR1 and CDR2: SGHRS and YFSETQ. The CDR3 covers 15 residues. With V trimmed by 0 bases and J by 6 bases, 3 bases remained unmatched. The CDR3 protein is CASSLEGASNSPLHF. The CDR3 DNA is TGCGCCAGCAGCTTGGAGGGGGCGAGTAATTCACCCCTCCACTTT.

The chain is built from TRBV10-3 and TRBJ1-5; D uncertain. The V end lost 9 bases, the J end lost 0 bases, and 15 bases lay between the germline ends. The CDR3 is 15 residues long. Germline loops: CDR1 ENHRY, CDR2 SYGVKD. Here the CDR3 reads CAIQDSLGSNQPQHF. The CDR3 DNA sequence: TGTGCCATTCAGGATTCTCTCGGTAGCAATCAGCCCCAGCATTTT.

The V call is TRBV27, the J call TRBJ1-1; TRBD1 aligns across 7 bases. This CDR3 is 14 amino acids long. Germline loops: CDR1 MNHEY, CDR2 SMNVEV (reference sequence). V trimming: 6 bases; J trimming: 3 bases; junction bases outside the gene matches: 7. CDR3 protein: CASSWTGQYTEAFF. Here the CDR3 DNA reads TGTGCCAGCAGCTGGACAGGCCAATACACTGAAGCTTTCTTT.

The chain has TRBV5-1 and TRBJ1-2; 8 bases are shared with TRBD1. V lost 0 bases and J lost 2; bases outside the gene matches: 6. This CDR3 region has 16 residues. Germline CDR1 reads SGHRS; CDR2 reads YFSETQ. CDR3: CASSLVVTGVNYGYTF. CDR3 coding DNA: TGCGCCAGCAGCTTGGTAGTGACAGGGGTGAACTATGGCTACACCTTC. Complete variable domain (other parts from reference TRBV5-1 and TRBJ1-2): KAGVTQTPRYLIKTRGQQVTLSCSPISGHRSVSWYQQTPGQGLQFLFEYFSETQRNKGNFPGRFSGRQFSNSRSEMNVSTLELGDSALYLCASSLVVTGVNYGYTFGSGTRLTVV.

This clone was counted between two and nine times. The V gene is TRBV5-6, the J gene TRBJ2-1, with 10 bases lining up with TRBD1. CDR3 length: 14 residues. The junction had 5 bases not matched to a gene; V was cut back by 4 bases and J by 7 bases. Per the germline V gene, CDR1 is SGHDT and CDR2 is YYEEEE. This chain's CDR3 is CASSGTGVPNEQFF. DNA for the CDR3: TGTGCCAGCAGCGGGACAGGGGTCCCAAATGAGCAGTTCTTC.

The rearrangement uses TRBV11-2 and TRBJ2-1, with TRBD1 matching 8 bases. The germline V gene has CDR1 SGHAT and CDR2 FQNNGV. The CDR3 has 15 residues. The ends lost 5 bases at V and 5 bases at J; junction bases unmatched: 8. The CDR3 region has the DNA TGTGCCAGCAGCATATACAGGGGGAGGAACAATGAGCAGTTCTTC. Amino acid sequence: CASSIYRGRNNEQFF.

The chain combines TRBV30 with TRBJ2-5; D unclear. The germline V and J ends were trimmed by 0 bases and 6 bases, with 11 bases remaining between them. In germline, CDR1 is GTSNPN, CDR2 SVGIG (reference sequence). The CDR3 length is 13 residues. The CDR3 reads CAWSVDTIKTQYF. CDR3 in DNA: TGTGCCTGGAGTGTAGATACAATAAAGACCCAGTACTTC. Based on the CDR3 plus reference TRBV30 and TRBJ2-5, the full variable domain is SQTIHQWPATLVQPVGSPLSLECTVEGTSNPNLYWYRQAAGRGLQLLFYSVGIGQISSEVPQNLSASRPQDRQFILSSKKLLLSDSGFYLCAWSVDTIKTQYFGPGTRLLVL.

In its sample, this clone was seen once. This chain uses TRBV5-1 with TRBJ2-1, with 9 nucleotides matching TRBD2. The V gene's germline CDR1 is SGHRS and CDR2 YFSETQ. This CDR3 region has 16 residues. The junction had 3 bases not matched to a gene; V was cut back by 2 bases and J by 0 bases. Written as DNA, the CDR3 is TGCGCCAGCAGCTTTAGCGGGAGAAGCTCCTACAATGAGCAGTTCTTC. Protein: CASSFSGRSSYNEQFF.

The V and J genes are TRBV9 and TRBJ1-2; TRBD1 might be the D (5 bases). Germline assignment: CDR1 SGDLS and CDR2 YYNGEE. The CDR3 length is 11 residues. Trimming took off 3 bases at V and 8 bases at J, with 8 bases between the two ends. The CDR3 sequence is CASSAHRGYTF. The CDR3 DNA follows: TGTGCCAGCAGCGCCCACAGGGGCTACACCTTC.

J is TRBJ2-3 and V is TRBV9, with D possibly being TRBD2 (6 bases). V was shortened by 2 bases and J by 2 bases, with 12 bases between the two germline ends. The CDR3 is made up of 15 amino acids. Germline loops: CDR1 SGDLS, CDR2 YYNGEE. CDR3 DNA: TGTGCCAGCAGCGTTTCTGGGACTTACACAGATACGCAGTATTTT. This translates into CASSVSGTYTDTQYF.

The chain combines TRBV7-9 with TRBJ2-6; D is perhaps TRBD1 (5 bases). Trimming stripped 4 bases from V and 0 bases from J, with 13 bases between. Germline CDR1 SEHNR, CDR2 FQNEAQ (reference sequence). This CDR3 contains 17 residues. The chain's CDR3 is CASSSNTDSSGANVLTF. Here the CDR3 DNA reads TGTGCCAGCAGCTCAAACACCGACAGCTCTGGGGCCAACGTCCTGACTTTC. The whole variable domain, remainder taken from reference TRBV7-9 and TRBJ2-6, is DTGVSQNPRHKITKRGQNVTFRCDPISEHNRLYWYRQTLGQGPEFLTYFQNEAQLEKSRLLSDRFSAERPKGSFSTLEIQRTEQGDSAMYLCASSSNTDSSGANVLTFGAGSRLTVL.

CDR3 amino acids: CASDPRDRGYTGELFF. As DNA, the CDR3 is TGTGCCAGCGACCCCCGGGACAGGGGTTACACCGGGGAGCTGTTTTTT. The V and J genes are TRBV5-8 and TRBJ2-2; the match to TRBD1 covers 10 bases. Germline V CDR1 and CDR2: SGHTS, YDEGEE. Trimming cost V 7 bases and J 3 bases; bases outside gene matches: 9. This CDR3 contains 16 residues.

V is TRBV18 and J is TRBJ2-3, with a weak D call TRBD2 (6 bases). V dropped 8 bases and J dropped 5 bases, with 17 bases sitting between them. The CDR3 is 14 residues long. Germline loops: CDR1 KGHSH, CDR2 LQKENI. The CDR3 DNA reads TGTGCCAGCAGCTGGGGGGAACGGGGAGATACGCAGTATTTT. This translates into CASSWGERGDTQYF.

CDR3: CASSPVISGNTIYF. The CDR3 region has the DNA TGTGCCAGCAGCCCAGTCATCTCTGGAAACACCATATATTTT. The rearrangement links TRBV3-1 (or the pseudogene TRBV3-2) to TRBJ1-3; no definite D call. V was pared by 4 bases and J by 0 bases, with 7 bases between. Germline V gene lookup returns CDR1 LGHDT and CDR2 YNNKEL (reference sequence). The CDR3 is made up of 14 amino acids.

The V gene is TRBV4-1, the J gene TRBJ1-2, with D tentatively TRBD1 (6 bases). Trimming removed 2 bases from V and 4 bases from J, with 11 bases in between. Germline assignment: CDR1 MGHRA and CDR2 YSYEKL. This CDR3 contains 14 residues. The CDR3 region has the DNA TGCGCCAGCAGCCAACCGACAGGATCCTATGGCTACACCTTC. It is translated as CASSQPTGSYGYTF.

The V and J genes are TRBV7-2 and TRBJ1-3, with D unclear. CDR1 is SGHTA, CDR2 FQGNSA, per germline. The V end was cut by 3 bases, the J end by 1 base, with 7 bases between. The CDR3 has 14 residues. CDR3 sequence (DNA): TGTGCCAGCAGCTTCACTTTTTCTGGAAACACCATATATTTT. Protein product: CASSFTFSGNTIYF.

CDR3 in DNA: TGTGCCAGCAGTTTACAGGGGGCTAGCAATCAGCCCCAGCATTTT. Amino acids: CASSLQGASNQPQHF. The rearrangement links TRBV28 to TRBJ1-5, with TRBD1 identical over 8 bases. Trimming cost V 2 bases and J 0 bases; bases outside gene matches: 0. Germline assignment: CDR1 MDHEN and CDR2 SYDVKM. The CDR3 runs to 15 residues.

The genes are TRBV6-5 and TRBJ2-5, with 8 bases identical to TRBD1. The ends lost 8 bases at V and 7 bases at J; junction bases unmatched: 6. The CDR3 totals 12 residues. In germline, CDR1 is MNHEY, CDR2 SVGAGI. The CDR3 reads CASGTGTPTQYF. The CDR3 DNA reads TGTGCCAGCGGGACAGGAACCCCGACCCAGTACTTC.

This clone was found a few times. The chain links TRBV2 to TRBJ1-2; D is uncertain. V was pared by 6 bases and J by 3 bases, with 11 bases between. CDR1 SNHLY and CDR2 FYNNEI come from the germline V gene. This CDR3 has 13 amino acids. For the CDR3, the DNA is TGTGCCAGCAGCCCCCAGTCTGACTATGGCTACACCTTC. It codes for CASSPQSDYGYTF.

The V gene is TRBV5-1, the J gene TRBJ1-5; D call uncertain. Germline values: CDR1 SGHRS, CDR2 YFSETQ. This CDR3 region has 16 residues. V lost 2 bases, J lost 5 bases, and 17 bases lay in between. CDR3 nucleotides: TGCGCCAGCAGCTTTTACCCTGGAGGGTACGATCAGCCCCAGCATTTT. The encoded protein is CASSFYPGGYDQPQHF.

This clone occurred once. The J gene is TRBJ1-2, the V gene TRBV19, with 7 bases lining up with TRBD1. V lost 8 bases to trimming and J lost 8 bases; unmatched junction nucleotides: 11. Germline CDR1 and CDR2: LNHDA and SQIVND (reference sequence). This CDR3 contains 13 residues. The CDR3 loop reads CASHQQGILGYTF. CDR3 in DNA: TGTGCCAGTCACCAACAGGGGATCCTAGGCTACACCTTC.

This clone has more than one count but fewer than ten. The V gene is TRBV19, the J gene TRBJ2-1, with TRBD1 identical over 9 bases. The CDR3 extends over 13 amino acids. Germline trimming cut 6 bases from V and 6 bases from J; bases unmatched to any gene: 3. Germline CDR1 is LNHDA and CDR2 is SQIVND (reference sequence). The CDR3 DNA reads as TGTGCCAGTAGGCCGACAGGGGGCAATGAGCAGTTCTTC. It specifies CASRPTGGNEQFF. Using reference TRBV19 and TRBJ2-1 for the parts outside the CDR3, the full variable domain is DGGITQSPKYLFRKEGQNVTLSCEQNLNHDAMYWYRQDPGQGLRLIYYSQIVNDFQKGDIAEGYSVSREKKESFPLTVTSAQKNPTAFYLCASRPTGGNEQFFGPGTRLTVL.

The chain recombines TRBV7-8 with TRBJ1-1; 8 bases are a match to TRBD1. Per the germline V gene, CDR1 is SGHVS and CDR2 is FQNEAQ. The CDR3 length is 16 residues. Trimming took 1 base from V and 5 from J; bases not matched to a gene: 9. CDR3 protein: CASSLVSTGGGTEAFF. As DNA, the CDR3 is TGTGCCAGCAGCTTAGTGAGCACAGGGGGAGGGACTGAAGCTTTCTTT.

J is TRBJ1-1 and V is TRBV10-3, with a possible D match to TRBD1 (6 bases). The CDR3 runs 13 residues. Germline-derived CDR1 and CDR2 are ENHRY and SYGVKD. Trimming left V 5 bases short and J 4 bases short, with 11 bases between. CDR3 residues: CAISPGEGTEAFF. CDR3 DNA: TGTGCCATCAGTCCAGGGGAGGGCACTGAAGCTTTCTTT.

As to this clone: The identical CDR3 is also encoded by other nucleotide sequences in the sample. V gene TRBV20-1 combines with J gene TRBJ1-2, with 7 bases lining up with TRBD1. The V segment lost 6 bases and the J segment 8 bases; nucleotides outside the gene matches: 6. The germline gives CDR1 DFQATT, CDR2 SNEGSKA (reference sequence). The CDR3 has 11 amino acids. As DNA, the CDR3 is TGCAGTGCCCGACAGGGAGGCGGCTACACCTTC. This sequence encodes CSARQGGGYTF.

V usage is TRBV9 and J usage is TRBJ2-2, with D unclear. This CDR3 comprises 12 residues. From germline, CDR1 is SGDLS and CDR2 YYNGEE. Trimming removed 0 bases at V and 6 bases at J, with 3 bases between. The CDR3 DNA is TGTGCCAGCAGCGTAGCGTCCGGGGAGCTGTTTTTT. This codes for CASSVASGELFF.